This T cell receptor beta chain was obtained from a study of blood T cells in healthy people across ages. It was with a sample-barcoded 5' primer and a J-beta primer mix that a second PCR of roughly 6 to 11 cycles was run. TCRdb reprocessed the 5' RACE reads via MiXCR and lists one record per CDR3 protein. The sample has around 620,000 distinct CDR3 sequences, 27% seen once; the top ten hold less than 20%. Study-wide findings and caveats: Researchers judged that diversity estimates from one million T cells fell short of true values. The lack of PBMC sorting stopped any conclusive naive versus antigen-experienced comparison. A strong correlation was seen between TCR beta diversity and naive T cell percentage.

Healthy Caucasians from Russia aged about 6 to 90 served as donors. This clonotype was picked up a small number of times. Its antigen is unknown. This clonotype originated in a woman in her seventies in good health. Specimen: blood.

The CDR3 DNA reads TGTGCCAGCAGTTACCACGGGGGAGAAAACAATGAGCAGTTCTTC. As protein: CASSYHGGENNEQFF. This chain uses TRBV6-2 or TRBV6-3 with TRBJ2-1; a weak D match, TRBD2 (6 bases). CDR1 and CDR2 from the germline V gene are MNHEY and SVGEGT. The CDR3 runs 15 residues. The germline V and J ends were trimmed by 2 bases and 5 bases, with 13 bases remaining between them.